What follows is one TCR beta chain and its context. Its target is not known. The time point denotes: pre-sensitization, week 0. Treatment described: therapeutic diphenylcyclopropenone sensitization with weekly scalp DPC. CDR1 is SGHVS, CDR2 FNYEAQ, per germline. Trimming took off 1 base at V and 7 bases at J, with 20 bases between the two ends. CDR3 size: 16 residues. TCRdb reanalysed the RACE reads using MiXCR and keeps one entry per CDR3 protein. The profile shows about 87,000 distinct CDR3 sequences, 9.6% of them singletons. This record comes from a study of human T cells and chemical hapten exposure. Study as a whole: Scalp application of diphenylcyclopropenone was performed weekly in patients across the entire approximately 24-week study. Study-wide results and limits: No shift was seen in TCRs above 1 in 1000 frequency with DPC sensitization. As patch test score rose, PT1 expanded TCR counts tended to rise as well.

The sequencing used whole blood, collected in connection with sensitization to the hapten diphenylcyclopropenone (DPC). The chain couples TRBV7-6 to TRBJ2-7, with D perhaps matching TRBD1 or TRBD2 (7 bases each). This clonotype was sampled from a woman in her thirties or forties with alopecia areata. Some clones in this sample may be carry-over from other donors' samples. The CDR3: CASSLGGGGLVPEQYF. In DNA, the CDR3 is TGTGCCAGCAGCTTAGGAGGGGGCGGACTAGTCCCTGAGCAGTACTTC.